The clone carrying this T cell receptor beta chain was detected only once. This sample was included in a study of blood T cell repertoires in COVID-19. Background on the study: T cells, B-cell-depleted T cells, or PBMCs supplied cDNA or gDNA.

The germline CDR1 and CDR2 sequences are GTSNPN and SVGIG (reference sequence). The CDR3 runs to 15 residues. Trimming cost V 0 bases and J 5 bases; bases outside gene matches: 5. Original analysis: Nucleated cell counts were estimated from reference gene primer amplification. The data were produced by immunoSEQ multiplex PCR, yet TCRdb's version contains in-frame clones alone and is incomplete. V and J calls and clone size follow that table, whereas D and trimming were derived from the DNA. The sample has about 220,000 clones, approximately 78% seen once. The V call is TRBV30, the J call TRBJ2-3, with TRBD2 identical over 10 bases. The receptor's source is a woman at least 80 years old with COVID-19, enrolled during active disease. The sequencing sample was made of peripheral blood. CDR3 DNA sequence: TGTGCCTGGAGTGTAACTAGCGGGGTGAGAGATACGCAGTATTTT. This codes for CAWSVTSGVRDTQYF.